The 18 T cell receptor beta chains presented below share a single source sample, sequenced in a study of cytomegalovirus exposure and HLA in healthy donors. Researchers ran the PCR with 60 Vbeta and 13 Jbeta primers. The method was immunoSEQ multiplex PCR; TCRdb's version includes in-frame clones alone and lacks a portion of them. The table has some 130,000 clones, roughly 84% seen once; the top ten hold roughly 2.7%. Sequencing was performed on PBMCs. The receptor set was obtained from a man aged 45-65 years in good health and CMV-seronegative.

CDR3 sequence: CAFSRGGWYGYTF. CDR3 DNA: TGTGCCTTCTCGAGAGGGGGCTGGTATGGCTACACCTTC. This chain uses TRBV30 with TRBJ1-2; 7 bases are a match to TRBD1. Looked up from germline, CDR1 is GTSNPN and CDR2 is SVGIG (reference sequence). The J segment lost 5 bases and the V segment lost 7 bases, leaving 10 bases of the junction unmatched. CDR3 length: 13 amino acids.

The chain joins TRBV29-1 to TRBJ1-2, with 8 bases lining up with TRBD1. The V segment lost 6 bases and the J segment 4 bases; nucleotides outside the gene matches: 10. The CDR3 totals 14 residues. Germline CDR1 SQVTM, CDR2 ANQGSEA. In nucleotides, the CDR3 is TGCAGCGTGACACAAGACAGGGGCGCCTATGGCTACACCTTC. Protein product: CSVTQDRGAYGYTF.

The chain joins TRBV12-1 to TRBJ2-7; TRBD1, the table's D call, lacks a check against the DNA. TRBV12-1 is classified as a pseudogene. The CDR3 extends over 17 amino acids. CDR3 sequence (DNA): TGTGCCAGCAGCTTTGACAGGGTCGTCTCCTTTGTCTACGAGCAGTACTTC. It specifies CASSFDRVVSFVYEQYF.

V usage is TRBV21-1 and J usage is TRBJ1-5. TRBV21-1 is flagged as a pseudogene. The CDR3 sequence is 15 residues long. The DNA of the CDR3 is TGTGCCAGCAGCAAATTCGCGGAGTTCCATCAGCCCCAGCATTTT. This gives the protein CASSKFAEFHQPQHF.

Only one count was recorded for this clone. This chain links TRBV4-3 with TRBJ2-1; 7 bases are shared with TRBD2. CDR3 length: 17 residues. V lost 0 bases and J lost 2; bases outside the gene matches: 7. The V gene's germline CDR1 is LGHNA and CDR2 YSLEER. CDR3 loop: CASSQDLASGAYNEQFF. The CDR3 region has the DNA TGCGCCAGCAGCCAAGATTTAGCTAGCGGAGCCTACAATGAGCAGTTCTTC.

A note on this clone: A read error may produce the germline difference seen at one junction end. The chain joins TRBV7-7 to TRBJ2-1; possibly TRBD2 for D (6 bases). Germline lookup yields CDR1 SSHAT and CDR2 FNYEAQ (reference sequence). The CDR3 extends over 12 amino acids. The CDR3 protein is CASSSEGDEQFF. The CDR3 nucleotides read TGTGCTAGCAGCTCGGAGGGAGATGAGCAGTTCTTC. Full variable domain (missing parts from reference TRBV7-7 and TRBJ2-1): GAGVSQSPRYKVTKRGQDVTLRCDPISSHATLYWYQQALGQGPEFLTYFNYEAQPDKSGLPSDRFSAERPEGSISTLTIQRTEQRDSAMYRCASSSEGDEQFFGPGTRLTVL.

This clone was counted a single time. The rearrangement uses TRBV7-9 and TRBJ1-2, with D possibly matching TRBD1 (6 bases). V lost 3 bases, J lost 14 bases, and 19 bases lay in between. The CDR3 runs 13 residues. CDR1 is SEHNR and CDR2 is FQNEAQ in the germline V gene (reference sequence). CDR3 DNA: TGTGCCAGCAGCTTTCGGACAGATATCTTCTATACCTTC. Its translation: CASSFRTDIFYTF.

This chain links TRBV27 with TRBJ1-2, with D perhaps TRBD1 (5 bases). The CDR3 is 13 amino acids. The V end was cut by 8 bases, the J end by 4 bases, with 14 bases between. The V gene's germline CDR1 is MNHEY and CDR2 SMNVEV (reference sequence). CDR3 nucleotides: TGTGCCAGCTCGACGACCGGGGGCTATGGCTACACCTTC. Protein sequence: CASSTTGGYGYTF.

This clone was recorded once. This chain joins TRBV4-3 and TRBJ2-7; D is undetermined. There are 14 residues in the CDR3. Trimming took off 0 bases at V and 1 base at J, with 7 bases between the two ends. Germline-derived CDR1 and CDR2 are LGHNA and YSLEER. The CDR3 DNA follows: TGCGCCAGCAGCCAAGATCCCCGGTCCTACGAGCAGTACTTC. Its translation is CASSQDPRSYEQYF.

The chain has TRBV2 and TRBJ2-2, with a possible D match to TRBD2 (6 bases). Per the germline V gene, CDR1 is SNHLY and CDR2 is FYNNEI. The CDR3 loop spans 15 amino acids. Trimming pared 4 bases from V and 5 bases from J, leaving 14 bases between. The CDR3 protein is CASSGRREWTGELFF. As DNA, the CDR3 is TGTGCCAGCAGTGGACGGAGGGAGTGGACCGGGGAGCTGTTTTTT. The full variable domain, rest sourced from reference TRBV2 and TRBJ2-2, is EPEVTQTPSHQVTQMGQEVILRCVPISNHLYFYWYRQILGQKVEFLVSFYNNEISEKSEIFDDQFSVERPDGSNFTLKIRSTKLEDSAMYFCASSGRREWTGELFFGEGSRLTVL.

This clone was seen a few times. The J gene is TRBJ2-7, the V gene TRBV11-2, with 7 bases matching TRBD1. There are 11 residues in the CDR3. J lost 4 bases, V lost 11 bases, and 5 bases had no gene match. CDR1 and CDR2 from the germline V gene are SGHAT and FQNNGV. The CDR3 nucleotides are TGTGCCGCAGGGACAGCATACGAGCAGTACTTC. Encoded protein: CAAGTAYEQYF.

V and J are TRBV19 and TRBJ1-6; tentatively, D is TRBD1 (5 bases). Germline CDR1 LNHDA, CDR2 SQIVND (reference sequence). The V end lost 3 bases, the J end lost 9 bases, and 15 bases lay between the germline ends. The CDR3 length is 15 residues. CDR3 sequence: CASSMGRGLGSPLHF. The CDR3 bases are TGTGCCAGTAGTATGGGAAGGGGCTTAGGTTCACCCCTCCACTTT.

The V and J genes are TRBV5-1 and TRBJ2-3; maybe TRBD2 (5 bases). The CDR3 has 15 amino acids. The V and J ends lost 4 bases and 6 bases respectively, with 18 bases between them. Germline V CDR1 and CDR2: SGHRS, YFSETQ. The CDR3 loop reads CASSPHGDGSDTQYF. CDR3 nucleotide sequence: TGCGCCAGCAGCCCCCACGGGGATGGTTCCGATACGCAGTATTTT. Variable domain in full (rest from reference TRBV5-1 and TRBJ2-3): KAGVTQTPRYLIKTRGQQVTLSCSPISGHRSVSWYQQTPGQGLQFLFEYFSETQRNKGNFPGRFSGRQFSNSRSEMNVSTLELGDSALYLCASSPHGDGSDTQYFGPGTRLTVL.

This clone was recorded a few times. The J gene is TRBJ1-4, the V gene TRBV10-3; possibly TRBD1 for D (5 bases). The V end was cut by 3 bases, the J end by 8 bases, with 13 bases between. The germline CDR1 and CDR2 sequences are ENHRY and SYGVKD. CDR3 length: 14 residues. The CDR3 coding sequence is TGTGCCATCAGTGACGGCAGGGAGGAAGAAAAACTGTTTTTT. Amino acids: CAISDGREEEKLFF.

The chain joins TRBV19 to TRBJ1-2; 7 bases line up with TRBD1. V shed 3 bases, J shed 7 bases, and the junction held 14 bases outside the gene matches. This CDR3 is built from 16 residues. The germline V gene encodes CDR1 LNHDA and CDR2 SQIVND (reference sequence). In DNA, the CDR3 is TGTGCCAGTAGTATCTCCGGCAGGGGGAGGATCGGTGGCTACACCTTC. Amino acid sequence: CASSISGRGRIGGYTF.

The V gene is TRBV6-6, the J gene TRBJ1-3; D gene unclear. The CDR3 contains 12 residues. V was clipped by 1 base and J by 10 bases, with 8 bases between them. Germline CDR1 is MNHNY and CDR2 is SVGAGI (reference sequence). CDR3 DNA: TGTGCCAGCAGTTACTTGAGGGAGACCATATATTTT. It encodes CASSYLRETIYF.

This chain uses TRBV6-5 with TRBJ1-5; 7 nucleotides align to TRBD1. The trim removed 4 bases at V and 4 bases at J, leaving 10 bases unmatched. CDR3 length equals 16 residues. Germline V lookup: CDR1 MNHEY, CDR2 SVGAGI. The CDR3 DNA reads TGTGCCAGCAGTTCGGCATCGACAGGGCGAAATCAGCCCCAGCATTTT. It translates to CASSSASTGRNQPQHF.

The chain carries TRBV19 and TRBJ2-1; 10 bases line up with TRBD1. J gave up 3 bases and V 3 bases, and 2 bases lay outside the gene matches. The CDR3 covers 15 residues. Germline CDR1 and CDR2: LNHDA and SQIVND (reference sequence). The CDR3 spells CASSIRTGGYNEQFF. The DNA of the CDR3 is TGTGCCAGTAGTATTCGGACAGGGGGCTACAATGAGCAGTTCTTC.